Listed below are T cell receptor beta chains from one sample, sequenced in a study of T cell changes during pregnancy in multiple sclerosis. The table came from immunoSEQ multiplex PCR; TCRdb's copy has only in-frame clones and leaves some out. The sample lists just under 40,000 clones, 90% occurring once. Sample: CD4+ T cells from peripheral blood mononuclear cells, taken in the first trimester of pregnancy. These TCRs come from a female donor in good health, enrolled as a control in a pregnancy study. CDR3s leave out the opening cysteine and the closing phenylalanine or tryptophan. Each record gives: CDR3 length, D gene, V gene, J gene, CDR3 protein. D genes are given only for firm matches.

len: 15; d_gene: .; v_gene: TRBV5-5; j_gene: TRBJ2-7; CDR3aa: ASSLGPTLDSPYEQY
len: 16; d_gene: .; v_gene: TRBV5-8; j_gene: TRBJ2-7; CDR3aa: ASSLGRGIGDSAYEQY
len: 13; d_gene: .; v_gene: TRBV7-3; j_gene: TRBJ1-6; CDR3aa: ASSHSGAEVSPLH
len: 11; d_gene: TRBD1; v_gene: TRBV7-3; j_gene: TRBJ2-1; CDR3aa: ASSRQGIDEQF
len: 17; d_gene: TRBD1; v_gene: TRBV4-2; j_gene: TRBJ1-3; CDR3aa: ASSQLGQGGHYSGNTIY
len: 13; d_gene: TRBD2; v_gene: TRBV4-3; j_gene: TRBJ2-3; CDR3aa: ASSQEREESYTQY
len: 15; d_gene: .; v_gene: TRBV19; j_gene: TRBJ1-1; CDR3aa: ASSIDRTGRRVAEAF
len: 14; d_gene: TRBD1; v_gene: TRBV4-1; j_gene: TRBJ2-7; CDR3aa: ASSQGLGAGGSEQY
len: 14; d_gene: TRBD2; v_gene: TRBV2; j_gene: TRBJ2-3; CDR3aa: ASSRGGRSITDTQY
len: 13; d_gene: TRBD1; v_gene: TRBV25-1; j_gene: TRBJ2-6; CDR3aa: ASSSPGQGANVLT
len: 10; d_gene: .; v_gene: TRBV28; j_gene: TRBJ2-7; CDR3aa: ASSLWPTGPH
len: 13; d_gene: .; v_gene: TRBV9; j_gene: TRBJ1-2; CDR3aa: ASSPRDSKGYGYT
len: 15; d_gene: TRBD2; v_gene: TRBV7-3; j_gene: TRBJ2-2; CDR3aa: ASSLEGSGGNTGELF
len: 12; d_gene: .; v_gene: TRBV4-3; j_gene: TRBJ2-1; CDR3aa: ASSQWGLNNEQF
len: 15; d_gene: .; v_gene: TRBV25-1; j_gene: TRBJ1-1; CDR3aa: ASSDYGRGTGGTEAF
len: 12; d_gene: .; v_gene: TRBV18; j_gene: TRBJ1-1; CDR3aa: ASSPDAANTEAF
len: 12; d_gene: .; v_gene: TRBV7-9; j_gene: TRBJ1-5; CDR3aa: ASSQERGNQPQH
len: 15; d_gene: TRBD2; v_gene: TRBV19; j_gene: TRBJ2-3; CDR3aa: ASSRGTSGASTDTQY
len: 11; d_gene: TRBD2; v_gene: TRBV7-2; j_gene: TRBJ2-3; CDR3aa: ASSLPGGDTQY
len: 13; d_gene: TRBD2; v_gene: TRBV6-5; j_gene: TRBJ2-3; CDR3aa: ASSTTSGLTDTQY
len: 12; d_gene: TRBD1; v_gene: TRBV7-3; j_gene: TRBJ2-3; CDR3aa: ASSRGQGSDTQY
len: 10; d_gene: .; v_gene: TRBV19; j_gene: TRBJ1-1; CDR3aa: ASVGWSTEAF
len: 13; d_gene: TRBD2; v_gene: TRBV27; j_gene: TRBJ2-7; CDR3aa: ASWAAWTSGHEQY